A single sample is the source of the 5 T cell receptor beta chains below, sequenced in a study of T cell responses to AZD1222 COVID-19 vaccine. Generated by immunoSEQ multiplex PCR, the TCRdb table keeps only in-frame clones and is missing some. The sample gives about 140,000 clones, 70% to 90% of which show up once; 1.9% is in the top ten. This specimen was peripheral blood, taken on day 0 of AZD1222 vaccination. These TCRs come from an adult in good health.

About this clone itself: Other DNA sequences in this specimen translate into the identical CDR3. The chain recombines TRBV18 with TRBJ2-3; D not resolved. CDR3 length: 12 residues. Germline CDR1 reads KGHSH; CDR2 reads LQKENI. Trimming took off 2 bases at V and 2 bases at J, with 2 bases between the two ends. The CDR3 region is CASSPSTDTQYF. Written as DNA, the CDR3 is TGTGCCAGCTCACCATCCACAGATACGCAGTATTTT.

The rearrangement uses TRBV5-1 and TRBJ1-2; D remains ambiguous. CDR1 and CDR2 (germline): SGHRS, YFSETQ. The CDR3 has 13 amino acids. Between the trimmed V and J ends, which lost 4 bases and 1 base, there was a span of 8 bases. The CDR3 region has the DNA TGCGCCAGCAGCGCGGGCAGTAACTATGGCTACACCTTC. Translation: CASSAGSNYGYTF.

The chain is built from TRBV12-3 or TRBV12-4 and TRBJ1-1; D gene unclear. V was clipped by 3 bases and J by 4 bases, with 9 bases between them. The CDR3 runs to 13 residues. The CDR3 is CASSLKLGTEAFF. The CDR3 coding sequence is TGTGCCAGCAGTTTGAAACTGGGCACTGAAGCTTTCTTT.

On this clone: The sample has other DNA sequences that encode this CDR3 too. This chain links TRBV6-5 with TRBJ2-1, with 9 bases matching TRBD2. The CDR3 is 15 amino acids. Germline trimming cut 5 bases from V and 2 bases from J; bases unmatched to any gene: 4. Germline V gene data show CDR1 as MNHEY and CDR2 as SVGAGI. The CDR3, as DNA: TGTGCCAGCAGTAATAGCGGGGGCCCCTACAATGAGCAGTTCTTC. Translating gives CASSNSGGPYNEQFF.

V is TRBV6-5 and J is TRBJ2-5; D call uncertain. V was shortened by 5 bases and J by 0 bases, with 7 bases between the two germline ends. The CDR3 is made up of 13 amino acids. The germline V gene encodes CDR1 MNHEY and CDR2 SVGAGI. CDR3 sequence (DNA): TGTGCCAGCAGTCCGGAGTACCAAGAGACCCAGTACTTC. Its translation: CASSPEYQETQYF.